These 3 T cell receptor beta chains were sequenced from one sample in a study of T cells in Graves' hyperthyroidism and ophthalmopathy. Amplified regions were TCR beta CDR3 sequences from RNA transcripts. TCR CDR3 underwent first-round RT-PCR with the HTBI primer set. MiXCR was run by TCRdb on the multiplex PCR reads, yielding one entry per CDR3 protein. The data contain hundreds of thousands of distinct CDR3 sequences, about two fifths of them singletons. Sequenced input: blood. The receptor source for this set is a young man with Graves' hyperthyroidism.

The chain is built from TRBV5-1 and TRBJ2-2; 7 bases match TRBD1. Germline CDR1 is SGHRS and CDR2 is YFSETQ. The CDR3 is made up of 14 amino acids. The junction had 5 bases not matched to a gene; V was cut back by 4 bases and J by 5 bases. The CDR3 loop is CASSPTGETGELFF. The CDR3 DNA sequence: TGCGCCAGCAGCCCAACAGGGGAGACCGGGGAGCTGTTTTTT.

CDR3 nucleotides: TGTGCCAGCAGTTACTCGATGACCGGTTACGAGCAGTACTTC. Amino acids: CASSYSMTGYEQYF. V gene TRBV6-2 or TRBV6-3 combines with J gene TRBJ2-7, with D unresolved. V lost 0 bases and J lost 4, with 10 bases in between. This CDR3 has 14 residues. The germline gives CDR1 MNHEY, CDR2 SVGEGT.

The chain joins TRBV4-1 to TRBJ2-5; D is perhaps TRBD2 (5 bases). V shed 4 bases and J shed 7 bases, with 13 bases lying between them. This CDR3 is 13 amino acids long. CDR1 is MGHRA, CDR2 YSYEKL, per germline. In nucleotides, the CDR3 is TGCGCCAGCAGCCGAACCTTGAGCGGGACCCAGTACTTC. Its protein is CASSRTLSGTQYF.